The source of this T cell receptor (beta chain) is a study of metastatic and nonmetastatic thyroid tumors. Study-wide background: Malignant thyroid and benign thyroid patients provided blood and tumor or nodule tissue whose repertoires were compared. General study points: The study reportedly found significantly higher TCR beta diversity in malignant thyroid tumors than benign nodules, in blood and tumor.

This clone has ten or more counts. The antigen is not known. Methods used by the authors: What underpinned the distant-metastasis classifier for papillary thyroid cancer was the set of CDR3 differences across clinicopathological groups. MiXCR re-clonotyped the PCR reads for TCRdb. The V and J calls and clone size are TCRdb's, not the authors'. Here the sample spans roughly 71,000 clones, more than 15% being singletons. All patients reached thyroid surgery having received no treatment beforehand. Sequencing was done on a sample of blood. This sequence was found in a female donor with papillary thyroid cancer or a benign thyroid nodule (not recorded which). Some clones in this sample may be carry-over from other donors' samples.

CDR3 sequence reads: CASGDGYGYTF. The CDR3 nucleotides read TGTGCCAGCGGGGACGGCTATGGCTACACCTTC. The chain links TRBV28 to TRBJ1-2, with D perhaps TRBD1 (5 bases). Germline V gene data show CDR1 as MDHEN and CDR2 as SYDVKM. The V gene lost 8 bases and the J gene lost 4 bases, with 8 bases spanning the gap. This CDR3 is 11 amino acids long.